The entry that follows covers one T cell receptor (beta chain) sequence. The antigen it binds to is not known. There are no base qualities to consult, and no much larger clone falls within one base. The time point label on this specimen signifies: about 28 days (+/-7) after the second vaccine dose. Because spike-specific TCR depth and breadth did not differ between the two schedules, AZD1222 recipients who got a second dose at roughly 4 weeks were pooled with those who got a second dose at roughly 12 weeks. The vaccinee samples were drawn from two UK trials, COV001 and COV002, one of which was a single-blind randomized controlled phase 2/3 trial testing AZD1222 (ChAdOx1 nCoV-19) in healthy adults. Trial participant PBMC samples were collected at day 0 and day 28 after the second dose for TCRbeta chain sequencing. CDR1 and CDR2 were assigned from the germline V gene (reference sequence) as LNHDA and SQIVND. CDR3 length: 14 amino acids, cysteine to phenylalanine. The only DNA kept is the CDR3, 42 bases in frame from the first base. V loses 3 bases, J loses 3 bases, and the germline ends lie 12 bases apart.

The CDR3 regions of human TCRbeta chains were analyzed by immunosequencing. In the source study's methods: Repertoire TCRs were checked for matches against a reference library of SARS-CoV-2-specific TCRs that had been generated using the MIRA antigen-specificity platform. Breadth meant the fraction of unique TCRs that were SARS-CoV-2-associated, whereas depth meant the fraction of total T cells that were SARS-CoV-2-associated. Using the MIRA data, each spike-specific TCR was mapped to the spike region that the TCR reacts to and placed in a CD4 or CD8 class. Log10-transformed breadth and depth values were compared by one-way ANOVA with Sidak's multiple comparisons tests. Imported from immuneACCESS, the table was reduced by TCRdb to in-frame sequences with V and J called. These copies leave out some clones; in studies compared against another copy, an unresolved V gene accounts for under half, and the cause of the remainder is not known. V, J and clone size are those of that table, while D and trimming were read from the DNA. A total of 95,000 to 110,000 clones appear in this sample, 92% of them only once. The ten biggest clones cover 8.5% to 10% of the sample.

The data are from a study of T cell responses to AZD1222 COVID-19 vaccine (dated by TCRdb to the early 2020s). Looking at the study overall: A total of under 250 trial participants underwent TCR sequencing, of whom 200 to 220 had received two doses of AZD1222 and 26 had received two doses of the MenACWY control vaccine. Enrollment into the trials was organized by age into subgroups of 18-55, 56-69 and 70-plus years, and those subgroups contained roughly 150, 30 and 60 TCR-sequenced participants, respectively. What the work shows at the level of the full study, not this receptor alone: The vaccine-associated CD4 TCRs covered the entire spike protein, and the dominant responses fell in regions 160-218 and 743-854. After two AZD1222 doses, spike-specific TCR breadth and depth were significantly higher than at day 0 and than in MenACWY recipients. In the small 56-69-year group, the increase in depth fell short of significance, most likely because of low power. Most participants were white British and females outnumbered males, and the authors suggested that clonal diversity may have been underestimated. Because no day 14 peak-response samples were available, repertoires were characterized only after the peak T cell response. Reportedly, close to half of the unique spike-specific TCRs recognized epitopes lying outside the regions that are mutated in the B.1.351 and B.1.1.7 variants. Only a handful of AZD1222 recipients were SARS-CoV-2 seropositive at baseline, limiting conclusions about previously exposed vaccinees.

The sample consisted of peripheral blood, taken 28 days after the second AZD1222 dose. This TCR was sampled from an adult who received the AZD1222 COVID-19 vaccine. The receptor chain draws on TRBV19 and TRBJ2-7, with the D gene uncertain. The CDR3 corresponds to CASSMSGSYYEQYF. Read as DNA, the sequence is TGTGCCAGTAGTATGTCTGGCTCTTACTACGAGCAGTACTTC.